One sample yielded the 25 T cell receptor beta chains listed below, sequenced in a study of CD8 T cells in ankylosing spondylitis. A single record per CDR3 protein comes from TCRdb applying MiXCR to the 5' RACE reads. The table records around 300,000 distinct CDR3 sequences, roughly 14% of them present only once. The sequencing input was blood, either unsorted or a sorted T cell fraction (not recorded which). All receptors derive from a male donor with ankylosing spondylitis or in good health (not recorded which).

This rearrangement joins TRBV12-3 or TRBV12-4 to TRBJ1-1; TRBD1 matches 8 bases. The CDR3 runs 14 residues. J gave up 6 bases and V 7 bases, and 10 bases lay outside the gene matches. The CDR3 spells CASTTDREGPEAFF. The CDR3 DNA follows: TGTGCCAGCACCACGGACAGGGAGGGCCCTGAAGCTTTCTTT.

CDR3 protein: CASSLFQGLSGELFF. CDR3 in DNA: TGCGCCAGCAGCTTGTTCCAGGGGCTGAGCGGGGAGCTGTTTTTT. The rearrangement joins TRBV5-1 to TRBJ2-2; D perhaps matches TRBD1 (6 bases). V was shortened by 1 base and J by 7 bases, with 14 bases between the two germline ends. The CDR3 has 15 amino acids. Germline CDR1 is SGHRS and CDR2 is YFSETQ.

There are a few counts of this clonotype. The gene calls are TRBV4-1 and TRBJ2-2; 10 bases are a match to TRBD2. The CDR3 runs 18 residues. In germline, CDR1 is MGHRA, CDR2 YSYEKL. J lost 8 bases, V lost 1 base, and 13 bases had no gene match. This CDR3 is CASSQVGGVGLAMGELFF. The CDR3 region has the DNA TGCGCCAGCAGCCAAGTGGGAGGGGTGGGACTAGCGATGGGGGAGCTGTTTTTT.

This clonotype was recorded a few times. V gene TRBV5-6 combines with J gene TRBJ1-1; D gene ambiguous. V lost 4 bases, J lost 0 bases, and 16 bases lay in between. The CDR3 consists of 16 residues. The germline V gene has CDR1 SGHDT and CDR2 YYEEEE. CDR3 nucleotide sequence: TGTGCCAGCAGCCCCCGGATGGGCAGCTTGAACACTGAAGCTTTCTTT. This gives the protein CASSPRMGSLNTEAFF.

This clonotype was detected only a few times. The genes are TRBV12-3 or TRBV12-4 and TRBJ1-2; 7 positions match TRBD1. CDR3 length: 11 amino acids. With 7 bases clipped from V and 5 bases from J, the junction kept 1 base outside the gene matches. CDR3 in amino acids: CASTTGYGYTF. The DNA of the CDR3 is TGTGCCAGCACGACAGGGTATGGCTACACCTTC.

This chain links TRBV7-4 with TRBJ2-3, with 11 bases matching TRBD2. The CDR3 sequence is 17 residues long. Germline CDR1 reads SGHVT; CDR2 reads SQSDAQ. With 3 bases clipped from V and 5 bases from J, the junction kept 10 bases outside the gene matches. The CDR3 DNA sequence: TGTGCCAGCAGCTTTGGACTAGCGGGCCCAAGTGGAGATACGCAGTATTTT. Its translation: CASSFGLAGPSGDTQYF.

This clonotype appeared a few times. The chain uses TRBV18 and TRBJ2-2; 9 positions agree with TRBD2. The CDR3 is 19 amino acids. The germline CDR1 and CDR2 sequences are KGHSH and LQKENI. The V segment lost 3 bases and the J segment 6 bases; nucleotides outside the gene matches: 17. The DNA of the CDR3 is TGTGCCAGCTCACCGCGAACCACAAATAGCGGGAGAATGTCCGGGGAGCTGTTTTTT. Amino acid sequence: CASSPRTTNSGRMSGELFF. Supplemented by reference TRBV18 and TRBJ2-2, the full variable domain reads NAGVMQNPRHLVRRRGQEARLRCSPMKGHSHVYWYRQLPEEGLKFMVYLQKENIIDESGMPKERFSAEFPKEGPSILRIQQVVRGDSAAYFCASSPRTTNSGRMSGELFFGEGSRLTVL.

This clonotype was detected a few times. The chain joins TRBV30 to TRBJ2-7, with D hard to call. Trimming stripped 3 bases from V and 0 bases from J, with 12 bases between. Germline CDR1 reads GTSNPN; CDR2 reads SVGIG (reference sequence). CDR3 length equals 14 residues. DNA for the CDR3: TGTGCCTGGAGCCTTGGACGGTTCTCCTACGAGCAGTACTTC. This gives the protein CAWSLGRFSYEQYF.

This clonotype was recorded a few times. The CDR3 DNA sequence: TGTGCCAGCAGCTTAATCAGGCATGCTGAAGCTTTCTTT. It codes for CASSLIRHAEAFF. The chain uses TRBV7-8 and TRBJ1-1; no clear D gene. The CDR3 is 13 residues long. Trimming shortened V by 2 bases and J by 6 bases, and 10 bases separated the two germline ends. Germline-derived CDR1 and CDR2 are SGHVS and FQNEAQ.

This clonotype was counted ten times or more. The V call is TRBV5-6, the J call TRBJ1-1; 9 bases fit TRBD1. Germline CDR1 and CDR2: SGHDT and YYEEEE. CDR3 length equals 15 residues. Trimming cost V 4 bases and J 4 bases; bases outside gene matches: 8. The CDR3 DNA reads TGTGCCAGCAGCCCGGGGACAGGGAGGAGCACTGAAGCTTTCTTT. This gives the protein CASSPGTGRSTEAFF. The full variable domain, in which reference TRBV5-6 and TRBJ1-1 provide the parts outside the CDR3, is DAGVTQSPTHLIKTRGQQVTLRCSPKSGHDTVSWYQQALGQGPQFIFQYYEEEERQRGNFPDRFSGHQFPNYSSELNVNALLLGDSALYLCASSPGTGRSTEAFFGQGTRLTVV.

The V gene is TRBV29-1, the J gene TRBJ2-1, with 11 bases aligning to TRBD2. After removal of 4 bases from V and 2 bases from J, the junction contained 10 bases not matched to a gene. Germline V lookup: CDR1 SQVTM, CDR2 ANQGSEA. CDR3 size: 17 residues. CDR3: CSVVRASGGPTYNEQFF. The DNA for the CDR3 is TGCAGCGTTGTTAGGGCTAGCGGGGGGCCTACCTACAATGAGCAGTTCTTC.

This clonotype came up a few times. The chain joins TRBV18 to TRBJ2-2; a possible D gene is TRBD1 (7 bases). The germline gives CDR1 KGHSH, CDR2 LQKENI. The CDR3 has 14 amino acids. V lost 4 bases and J lost 7, with 13 bases in between. The CDR3 spells CASSLQGRHGELFF. The CDR3 nucleotides are TGTGCCAGCTCACTACAGGGGAGGCACGGGGAGCTGTTTTTT.

The sample holds a few counts of this clonotype. The chain couples TRBV10-3 to TRBJ1-2; D gene ambiguous. CDR3 length equals 12 residues. Germline V gene lookup returns CDR1 ENHRY and CDR2 SYGVKD. V was cut by 4 bases and J by 0 bases, with 3 bases left in between. The CDR3 DNA is TGTGCCATCAGTGCGGCTAACTATGGCTACACCTTC. As protein: CAISAANYGYTF.

CDR3 protein: CSARNSAGRVETQYF. As DNA, the CDR3 is TGCAGTGCTAGGAATTCAGCGGGCAGGGTGGAGACCCAGTACTTC. The gene calls are TRBV20-1 and TRBJ2-5, with D possibly matching TRBD2 (6 bases). Trimming shortened V by 3 bases and J by 5 bases, and 19 bases separated the two germline ends. This CDR3 is 15 amino acids long. CDR1 and CDR2 from the germline V gene are DFQATT and SNEGSKA (reference sequence).

This clonotype was seen repeatedly, ten times or more. The chain couples TRBV28 to TRBJ1-5; 8 bases fit TRBD1. Germline CDR1 reads MDHEN; CDR2 reads SYDVKM. Trimming took 3 bases from V and 6 from J; bases not matched to a gene: 4. The CDR3 extends over 14 amino acids. In nucleotides, the CDR3 is TGTGCCAGCAGTTTCCCAGGGGGCAGTCAGCCCCAGCATTTT. Translation: CASSFPGGSQPQHF.

The rearrangement uses TRBV3-1 and TRBJ2-4, with 10 bases identical to TRBD2. V lost 0 bases and J lost 4; bases outside the gene matches: 6. The CDR3 has 17 amino acids. Germline V gene sequence: CDR1 LGHDT, CDR2 YNNKEL (reference sequence). The CDR3 DNA reads TGTGCCAGCAGCCAAGATCATGTAGCGGGGGGAAAAAACATTCAGTACTTC. The encoded protein is CASSQDHVAGGKNIQYF. The full variable domain, with the rest looked up from reference TRBV3-1 and TRBJ2-4, is DTAVSQTPKYLVTQMGNDKSIKCEQNLGHDTMYWYKQDSKKFLKIMFSYNNKELIINETVPNRFSPKSPDKAHLNLHINSLELGDSAVYFCASSQDHVAGGKNIQYFGAGTRLSVL.

This clonotype has more than one count but fewer than ten. CDR3 loop: CASSGLAGLVTGELFF. CDR3 in DNA: TGTGCCAGCTCGGGACTAGCGGGGCTTGTGACCGGGGAGCTGTTTTTT. The V call is TRBV6-1, the J call TRBJ2-2; 13 nucleotides line up with TRBD2. J was trimmed by 5 bases and V by 8 bases; bases with no gene match: 8. This CDR3 is built from 16 residues. Germline loops: CDR1 MNHNS, CDR2 SASEGT.

This clonotype was detected only a few times. This rearrangement joins TRBV7-2 to TRBJ1-1, with D hard to call. CDR1 and CDR2 (germline): SGHTA, FQGNSA. V dropped 3 bases and J dropped 1 base, with 9 bases sitting between them. The CDR3 length is 14 residues. The CDR3 DNA is TGTGCCAGCAGCTTTAATTCCCCGAACACTGAAGCTTTCTTT. Amino acids: CASSFNSPNTEAFF.

V is TRBV27 and J is TRBJ2-5; 7 bases are shared with TRBD1. The V and J ends lost 5 bases and 2 bases, in that order; junction bases with no gene match: 5. Germline CDR1 and CDR2: MNHEY and SMNVEV (reference sequence). The CDR3 spans 14 residues. The CDR3 sequence: CASSGTAVQETQYF. CDR3 nucleotide sequence: TGTGCCAGCAGTGGGACAGCGGTACAAGAGACCCAGTACTTC.

This clonotype was picked up a small number of times. The chain recombines TRBV4-1 with TRBJ1-4, with 8 positions matching TRBD1. Trimming at V came to 4 bases and at J to 3 bases, leaving 4 bases not matched to a gene. The CDR3 length is 15 residues. Germline V lookup: CDR1 MGHRA, CDR2 YSYEKL. The CDR3 reads CASSPDRASNEKLFF. The CDR3 nucleotides read TGCGCCAGCAGCCCGGACAGGGCCTCTAATGAAAAACTGTTTTTT.

This clonotype has only a few counts. The V call is TRBV4-1, the J call TRBJ2-2; D not certain. The CDR3 contains 15 residues. V was trimmed by 0 bases and J by 5 bases, leaving 10 bases between them. Germline V lookup: CDR1 MGHRA, CDR2 YSYEKL. Here the CDR3 reads CASSQEVFTTGELFF. Here the CDR3 DNA reads TGCGCCAGCAGCCAAGAAGTCTTCACGACCGGGGAGCTGTTTTTT.

The genes are TRBV10-3 and TRBJ2-7; D is possibly TRBD1 (5 bases). This CDR3 has 14 amino acids. The germline CDR1 and CDR2 sequences are ENHRY and SYGVKD. V gave up 3 bases and J gave up 2 bases, with 11 bases separating them. DNA of the CDR3: TGTGCCATCAGTGAATTTACAGGTGCCTACGAGCAGTACTTC. It is translated as CAISEFTGAYEQYF.

The genes are TRBV29-1 and TRBJ1-3, with D possibly being TRBD1 (6 bases). V was trimmed by 6 bases and J by 4 bases, leaving 13 bases between them. The CDR3 spans 13 residues. CDR1 SQVTM and CDR2 ANQGSEA come from the germline V gene. As DNA, the CDR3 is TGCAGCGTAACAGGGTTCACCGGAAACACCATATATTTT. Protein: CSVTGFTGNTIYF.

This chain uses TRBV12-3 or TRBV12-4 with TRBJ2-2, with a possible D match to TRBD1 (6 bases). The germline V and J ends were trimmed by 1 base and 9 bases, with 18 bases remaining between them. This CDR3 comprises 16 residues. Written as DNA, the CDR3 is TGTGCCAGCAGTTTAGTGGCAGGGGCCCCCCCCCGGGAGCTGTTTTTT. Protein: CASSLVAGAPPRELFF.

This chain connects TRBV3-1 to TRBJ1-2, with 8 bases aligning to TRBD1. The CDR3 length is 14 residues. Looked up from germline, CDR1 is LGHDT and CDR2 is YNNKEL (reference sequence). V lost 4 bases, J lost 2 bases, and 3 bases stayed unmatched. CDR3 region: CASSRPGGNYGYTF. The DNA for the CDR3 is TGTGCCAGCAGCCGCCCAGGGGGCAACTATGGCTACACCTTC.